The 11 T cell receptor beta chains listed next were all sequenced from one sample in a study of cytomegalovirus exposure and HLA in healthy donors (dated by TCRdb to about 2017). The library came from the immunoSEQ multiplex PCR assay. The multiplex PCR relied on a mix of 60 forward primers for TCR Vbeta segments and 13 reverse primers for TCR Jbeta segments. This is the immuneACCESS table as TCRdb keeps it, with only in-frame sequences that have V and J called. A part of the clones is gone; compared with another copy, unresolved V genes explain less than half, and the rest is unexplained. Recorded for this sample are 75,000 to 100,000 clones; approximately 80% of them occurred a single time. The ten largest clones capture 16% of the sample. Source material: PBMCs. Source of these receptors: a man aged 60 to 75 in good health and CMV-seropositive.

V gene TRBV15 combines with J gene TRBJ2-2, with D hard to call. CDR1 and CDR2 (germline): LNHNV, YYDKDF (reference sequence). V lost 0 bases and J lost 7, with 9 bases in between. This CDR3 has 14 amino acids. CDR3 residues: CATSRDSGGGELFF. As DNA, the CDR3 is TGTGCCACCAGCAGAGACAGTGGTGGCGGGGAGCTGTTTTTT.

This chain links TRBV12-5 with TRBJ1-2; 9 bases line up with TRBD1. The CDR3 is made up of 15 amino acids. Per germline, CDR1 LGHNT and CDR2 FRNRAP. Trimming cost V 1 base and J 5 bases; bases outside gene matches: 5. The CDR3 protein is CASGLGIDRGYGYTF. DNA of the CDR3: TGTGCTAGTGGTTTGGGCATTGACAGGGGGTATGGCTACACCTTC. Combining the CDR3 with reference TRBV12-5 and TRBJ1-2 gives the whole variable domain DARVTQTPRHKVTEMGQEVTMRCQPILGHNTVFWYRQTMMQGLELLAYFRNRAPLDDSGMPKDRFSAEMPDATLATLKIQPSEPRDSAVYFCASGLGIDRGYGYTFGSGTRLTVV.

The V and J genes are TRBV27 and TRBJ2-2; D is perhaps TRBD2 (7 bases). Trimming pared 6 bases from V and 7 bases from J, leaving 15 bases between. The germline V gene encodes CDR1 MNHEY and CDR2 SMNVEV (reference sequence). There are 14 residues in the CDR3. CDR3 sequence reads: CASSTRGGVGELFF. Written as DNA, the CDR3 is TGTGCCAGCAGCACAAGGGGGGGAGTCGGGGAGCTGTTTTTT.

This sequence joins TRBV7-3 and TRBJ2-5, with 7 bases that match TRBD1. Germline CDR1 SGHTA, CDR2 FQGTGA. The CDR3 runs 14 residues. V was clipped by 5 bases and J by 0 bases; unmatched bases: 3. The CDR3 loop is CASSRQGDQETQYF. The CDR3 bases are TGTGCCAGCAGCCGACAGGGAGACCAAGAGACCCAGTACTTC.

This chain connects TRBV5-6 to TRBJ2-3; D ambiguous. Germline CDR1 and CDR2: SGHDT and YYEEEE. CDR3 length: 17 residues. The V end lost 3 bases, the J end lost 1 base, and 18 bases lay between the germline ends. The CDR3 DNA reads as TGTGCCAGCAGCTCACCGCAGGCAGTCGTTGGCACAGATACGCAGTATTTT. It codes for CASSSPQAVVGTDTQYF.

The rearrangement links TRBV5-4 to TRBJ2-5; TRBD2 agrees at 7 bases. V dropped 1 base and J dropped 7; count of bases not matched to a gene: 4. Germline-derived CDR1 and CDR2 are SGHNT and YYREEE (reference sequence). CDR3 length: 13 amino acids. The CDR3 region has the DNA TGTGCCAGCAGCTTGAGAGTAGCGGGGACCCAGTACTTC. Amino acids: CASSLRVAGTQYF. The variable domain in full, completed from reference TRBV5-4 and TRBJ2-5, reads ETGVTQSPTHLIKTRGQQVTLRCSSQSGHNTVSWYQQALGQGPQFIFQYYREEENGRGNFPPRFSGLQFPNYSSELNVNALELDDSALYLCASSLRVAGTQYFGPGTRLLVL.

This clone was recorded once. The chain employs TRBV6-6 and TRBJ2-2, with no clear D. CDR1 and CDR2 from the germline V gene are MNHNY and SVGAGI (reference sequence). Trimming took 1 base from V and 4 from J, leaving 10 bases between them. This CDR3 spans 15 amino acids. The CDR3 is CASSYYAERTGELFF. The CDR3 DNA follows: TGTGCCAGCAGTTACTACGCGGAACGCACCGGGGAGCTGTTTTTT.

In DNA, the CDR3 is TGTGCCAGCAGCCAAAACAGGGGTTCTCATTCACCCCTCCACTTT. It codes for CASSQNRGSHSPLHF. This chain connects TRBV14 to TRBJ1-6; 7 nucleotides line up with TRBD1. The CDR3 runs 15 residues. J was trimmed by 8 bases and V by 2 bases; bases with no gene match: 6. Germline CDR1 is SGHDN and CDR2 is FVKESK.

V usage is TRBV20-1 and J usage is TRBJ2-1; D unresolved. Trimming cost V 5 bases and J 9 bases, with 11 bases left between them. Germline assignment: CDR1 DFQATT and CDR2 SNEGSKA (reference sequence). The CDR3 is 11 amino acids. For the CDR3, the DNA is TGCAGTGCTCGAGTGGTGAGTGAGCAGTTCTTC. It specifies CSARVVSEQFF.

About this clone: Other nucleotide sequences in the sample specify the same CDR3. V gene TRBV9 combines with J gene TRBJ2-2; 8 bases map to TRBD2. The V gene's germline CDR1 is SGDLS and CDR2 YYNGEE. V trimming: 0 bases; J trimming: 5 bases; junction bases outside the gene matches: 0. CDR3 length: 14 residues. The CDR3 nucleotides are TGTGCCAGCAGCGTAGGCGGGGGGACCGGGGAGCTGTTTTTT. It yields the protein CASSVGGGTGELFF. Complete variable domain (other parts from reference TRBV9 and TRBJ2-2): DSGVTQTPKHLITATGQRVTLRCSPRSGDLSVYWYQQSLDQGLQFLIQYYNGEERAKGNILERFSAQQFPDLHSELNLSSLELGDSALYFCASSVGGGTGELFFGEGSRLTVL.

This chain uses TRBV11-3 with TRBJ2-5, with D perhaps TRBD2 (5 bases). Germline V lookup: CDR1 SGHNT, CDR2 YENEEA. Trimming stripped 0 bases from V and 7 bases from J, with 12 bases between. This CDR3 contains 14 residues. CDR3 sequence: CASSLDGDSGTQYF. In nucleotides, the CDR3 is TGTGCCAGCAGCTTAGACGGGGATTCAGGGACCCAGTACTTC.